These T cell receptor beta chains were read from a single sample in a study of T-cell reconstitution after alpha-beta-depleted transplantation in children. TCRdb re-derived calls from the PCR reads in MiXCR, one entry per CDR3 protein. This table holds approximately 490,000 distinct CDR3 sequences, roughly a tenth found once. Sequencing was performed on PBMCs, taken before TCRalphabeta/CD19-depleted stem cell transplant. These receptors were taken from a child aged 2-15 years with inherited bone marrow failure, due to receive a stem cell transplant. The CDR3 runs from the conserved cysteine through the conserved F or W. D genes are given only for firm matches. Only some rows state a clone size, as once, few, many or a class for expanded clones.

v_call	d_call	j_call	clone_size	cdr3_nt	cdr3_aa
TRBV20-1	.	TRBJ2-5	many	TGCAGTGCGGTAGAACTACAAGAGACCCAGTACTTC	CSAVELQETQYF
TRBV7-9	TRBD2	TRBJ2-7	many	TGTGCCAGCAGCCAGCGGGAGGAGTCGCCGCAGTACTTC	CASSQREESPQYF
TRBV6-5	.	TRBJ2-2	many	TGTGCCAGCAGTTACTCGGGCTCTCAGTCGATTACCGGGGAGCTGTTTTTT	CASSYSGSQSITGELFF
TRBV7-2	.	TRBJ1-5	.	TGTGCCAGCAGCTTATGGTCATGGGACACCAATCAGCCCCAGCATTTT	CASSLWSWDTNQPQHF
TRBV29-1	.	TRBJ1-2	many	TGCAGCGTTGAAGGACTGTACTATGGCTACACCTTC	CSVEGLYYGYTF
TRBV10-2	TRBD2	TRBJ2-7	.	TGCGCCAGCAGTGAGGGGGGACTACCTGATTTCTACGAGCAGTACTTC	CASSEGGLPDFYEQYF
TRBV7-6	TRBD2	TRBJ2-1	.	TGTGCCAGCAGCACGGGACTACTTAACAATGAGCAGTTCTTC	CASSTGLLNNEQFF
TRBV12-3/TRBV12-4	.	TRBJ2-1	many	TGTGCCAGCAGTTTACGGGCTACGGGGTACAATGAGCAGTTCTTC	CASSLRATGYNEQFF
TRBV12-3/TRBV12-4	TRBD2	TRBJ2-1	few	TGTGCCAGCACCGAACGACTAGCGGGACGGGGGGAGCAGTTCTTC	CASTERLAGRGEQFF
TRBV29-1	TRBD1	TRBJ1-1	many	TGCAGCGGGAACAGGGGAGACACTGAAGCTTTCTTT	CSGNRGDTEAFF
TRBV28	.	TRBJ2-2	many	TGTGCCAGCATTCCCGAGGGGGTCCGCACCGGGGAGCTGTTTTTT	CASIPEGVRTGELFF
TRBV30	.	TRBJ2-1	.	TGTGCCTGGTTCGGTAATGAGCAGTTCTTC	CAWFGNEQFF
TRBV6-6	.	TRBJ1-3	many	TGTGCCAGCAGTTTCCCACCCAGAAGCTCTGGAAACACCATATATTTT	CASSFPPRSSGNTIYF
TRBV12-3/TRBV12-4	TRBD2	TRBJ2-1	many	TGTGCCAGCAGCCTCGAGTGGCTAGCGGGGCGCTCCTACAATGAGCAGTTCTTC	CASSLEWLAGRSYNEQFF
TRBV12-3/TRBV12-4	.	TRBJ2-7	many	TGTGCCAGCAGTTTTTCGGGCCACGAGCAGTACTTC	CASSFSGHEQYF
TRBV5-1	TRBD2	TRBJ2-1	many	TGCGCCAGCACCGGGACTAGCGGCTTGGTGGATGAGCAGTTCTTC	CASTGTSGLVDEQFF
TRBV29-1	TRBD1	TRBJ1-1	many	TGCAGCGTCCCGTCGGGACAGATGAACACTGAAGCTTTCTTT	CSVPSGQMNTEAFF
TRBV11-2	TRBD1	TRBJ2-5	many	TGTGCCAGCTCCATACTTTTTAGAGTGGCAGGGGGCTTGGAGACCCAGTACTTC	CASSILFRVAGGLETQYF
TRBV6-5	.	TRBJ2-3	many	TGTGCCAGCCGATACTTATATCAGGGGACGGGCACAGATACGCAGTATTTT	CASRYLYQGTGTDTQYF
TRBV28	TRBD1	TRBJ2-5	.	TGTGCCAGCAGTCCCACCGGGACAGGGCCCTCCGAGACCCAGTACTTC	CASSPTGTGPSETQYF
TRBV3-1	TRBD1	TRBJ1-2	few	TGTGCCAGCAGCCCGGGACAGGGGGCTGGCTATGGCTACACCTTC	CASSPGQGAGYGYTF
TRBV20-1	.	TRBJ2-3	many	TGCAGTGCTAGAAGGCTCTCTAGCACAGATACGCAGTATTTT	CSARRLSSTDTQYF
TRBV7-6	TRBD1	TRBJ2-3	many	TGTGCCAGCAGTCAACAGGGGCGTACAGATACGCAGTATTTT	CASSQQGRTDTQYF
TRBV18	.	TRBJ2-7	.	TGTGCCAGCTCACTGTACCCCCTCCCCTACGAGCAGTACTTC	CASSLYPLPYEQYF
TRBV7-9	TRBD2	TRBJ2-7	many	TGTGCCAGCAGCTTACTGGGGGGGAGCCCGGAGCAGTACTTC	CASSLLGGSPEQYF
TRBV6-2/TRBV6-3	TRBD2	TRBJ2-1	many	TGTGCCAGCAGCCCAGCGGGGTACTCCTACAATGAGCAGTTCTTC	CASSPAGYSYNEQFF
TRBV12-3/TRBV12-4	.	TRBJ1-4	many	TGTGCCAGCAGTTGGGGGTTGAGTGAAAAACTGTTTTTT	CASSWGLSEKLFF
TRBV7-2	TRBD1	TRBJ2-7	many	TGTGCCGTCCGGGACAGGAGCTCCTACGAGCAGTACTTC	CAVRDRSSYEQYF
TRBV5-1	.	TRBJ2-3	.	TGCGCCAGCAGCTTGCTGCAGGGAACAGATACGCAGTATTTT	CASSLLQGTDTQYF
TRBV20-1	TRBD1	TRBJ1-1	.	TGCAGTGCTAGAGAGTACAGGGGCAGTGAAGCTTTCTTT	CSAREYRGSEAFF
TRBV29-1	.	TRBJ2-1	.	TGCAGCGTTAAGAGTTTTCTCGGTGAGCAGTTCTTC	CSVKSFLGEQFF
TRBV9	TRBD2	TRBJ2-2	many	TGTGCCAGCAGCCTCACGCCGGGGGGGACCGGGGAGCTGTTTTTT	CASSLTPGGTGELFF
TRBV29-1	.	TRBJ1-2	few	TGCAGCGTTGAGGTTCCCAGTCCGGGATATGGCTACACCTTC	CSVEVPSPGYGYTF
TRBV4-1	.	TRBJ1-2	many	TGCGCCAGCAGCCAGGGCGTGTTGTTGCGGGGAAACGGCTACACCTTC	CASSQGVLLRGNGYTF
TRBV4-3	TRBD1	TRBJ1-2	many	TGCGCCAGCAGCCAACGGACAGGGTTGGACTATGGCTACACCTTC	CASSQRTGLDYGYTF
TRBV5-1	TRBD1	TRBJ2-1	many	TGCGCCAGCAGCTTGGAGGGCCAGGGGGCCAATGAGCAGTTCTTC	CASSLEGQGANEQFF
TRBV12-3/TRBV12-4	.	TRBJ2-4	many	TGTGCCAGCAGTTTAAGAGCCAGGCTAGCCAAAAACATTCAGTACTTC	CASSLRARLAKNIQYF